The 22 T cell receptor beta chains listed next were all sequenced from one sample in a study of cytomegalovirus exposure and HLA in healthy donors. Here immunoSEQ multiplex PCR was the method, and the copy in TCRdb shows in-frame clones only, minus some. The table has about 180,000 clones, around nine tenths seen once. The sample taken for sequencing was PBMCs. The receptors come from a woman aged 25-40 years in good health and CMV-seronegative.

This rearrangement joins TRBV7-2 to TRBJ2-3, with 9 bases aligning to TRBD2. The germline V gene has CDR1 SGHTA and CDR2 FQGNSA. The CDR3 extends over 16 amino acids. Trimming at V came to 1 base and at J to 4 bases, leaving 6 bases not matched to a gene. Here the CDR3 reads CASSLVAGGLSDTQYF. In nucleotides, the CDR3 is TGTGCCAGCAGCTTAGTTGCGGGGGGGCTCTCAGATACGCAGTATTTT. The complete variable domain, with remaining parts taken from reference TRBV7-2 and TRBJ2-3, reads GAGVSQSPSNKVTEKGKDVELRCDPISGHTALYWYRQSLGQGLEFLIYFQGNSAPDKSGLPSDRFSAERTGGSVSTLTIQRTQQEDSAVYLCASSLVAGGLSDTQYFGPGTRLTVL.

A note on this clone: This sample includes further DNA sequences coding for the same CDR3. This chain connects TRBV4-1 to TRBJ2-7; no clear D. Germline CDR1 reads MGHRA; CDR2 reads YSYEKL. This CDR3 is 13 amino acids long. The V end lost 3 bases, the J end lost 0 bases, and 6 bases lay between the germline ends. The CDR3 DNA reads as TGCGCCAGCAGCCAGGGCCACTCCTACGAGCAGTACTTC. Protein sequence: CASSQGHSYEQYF.

The rearrangement uses TRBV27 and TRBJ2-1; 7 bases are shared with TRBD2. This CDR3 contains 16 residues. Trimming cost V 9 bases and J 4 bases; bases outside gene matches: 15. Germline V gene data show CDR1 as MNHEY and CDR2 as SMNVEV (reference sequence). CDR3 nucleotides: TGTGCCAGTTCCCACGGTGGGGGGGGGACGTACAATGAGCAGTTCTTC. Amino acid sequence: CASSHGGGGTYNEQFF.

The chain links TRBV7-9 to TRBJ2-4, with a weak D call TRBD2 (5 bases). Trimming pared 5 bases from V and 4 bases from J, leaving 12 bases between. The CDR3 spans 14 residues. Germline CDR1 and CDR2: SEHNR and FQNEAQ (reference sequence). The CDR3, as DNA: TGTGCCAGCAGCAGCCTACTAGATAAAAACATTCAGTACTTC. Translating it yields CASSSLLDKNIQYF.

V usage is TRBV15 and J usage is TRBJ2-1, with D possibly being TRBD1 (5 bases). Trimming shortened V by 9 bases and J by 9 bases, and 15 bases separated the two germline ends. The germline CDR1 and CDR2 sequences are LNHNV and YYDKDF (reference sequence). The CDR3 spans 12 residues. CDR3: CATTRVKGEQFF. CDR3 in DNA: TGTGCCACGACCAGGGTTAAAGGTGAGCAGTTCTTC. Based on the CDR3 plus reference TRBV15 and TRBJ2-1, the full variable domain is DAMVIQNPRYQVTQFGKPVTLSCSQTLNHNVMYWYQQKSSQAPKLLFHYYDKDFNNEADTPDNFQSRRPNTSFCFLDIRSPGLGDTAMYLCATTRVKGEQFFGPGTRLTVL.

In its sample, this clone was seen once. This sequence joins TRBV21-1 and TRBJ1-2; TRBD1 is taken as the D call from the table, unchecked against the DNA. TRBV21-1 is shown as a pseudogene. The CDR3 loop spans 17 amino acids. As DNA, the CDR3 is TGTGCCAGCAGCAAAGAGGACAGGGGGCATGGTAACTATGGCTACACCTTC. Encoded protein: CASSKEDRGHGNYGYTF.

V usage is TRBV5-1 and J usage is TRBJ2-2; 12 nucleotides line up with TRBD2. J gave up 6 bases and V 4 bases, and 10 bases lay outside the gene matches. Germline V gives CDR1 SGHRS, CDR2 YFSETQ. The CDR3 spans 17 residues. This CDR3 is CASSRRTSGVMAGELFF. CDR3 nucleotides: TGCGCCAGCAGCAGAAGGACTAGCGGGGTCATGGCCGGGGAGCTGTTTTTT.

The rearrangement uses TRBV5-1 and TRBJ2-3, with TRBD1 matching 9 bases. The V and J ends lost 7 bases and 1 base, in that order; junction bases with no gene match: 4. CDR1 and CDR2 from the germline V gene are SGHRS and YFSETQ. The CDR3 runs 14 residues. CDR3 amino acids: CASERDRGTDTQYF. CDR3 DNA: TGCGCCAGCGAAAGGGACAGGGGCACAGATACGCAGTATTTT.

The chain carries TRBV11-2 and TRBJ2-1; D might be TRBD1 (5 bases). Deletions cut 2 bases from V and 8 bases from J, with 7 bases between. The CDR3 is 12 amino acids. Germline values: CDR1 SGHAT, CDR2 FQNNGV. CDR3 region: CASSLQGYEQFF. CDR3 DNA: TGTGCCAGCAGCTTACAGGGTTATGAGCAGTTCTTC. Supplemented by reference TRBV11-2 and TRBJ2-1, the full variable domain reads EAGVAQSPRYKIIEKRQSVAFWCNPISGHATLYWYQQILGQGPKLLIQFQNNGVVDDSQLPKDRFSAERLKGVDSTLKIQPAKLEDSAVYLCASSLQGYEQFFGPGTRLTVL.

The DNA for the CDR3 is TGTGCCAACAAGCCGGGACAGGGTTTCACTGAAGCTTTCTTT. Its translation: CANKPGQGFTEAFF. The rearrangement links TRBV2 to TRBJ1-1, with 9 bases aligning to TRBD1. Per the germline V gene, CDR1 is SNHLY and CDR2 is FYNNEI. The CDR3 totals 14 residues. J gave up 4 bases and V 10 bases, and 10 bases lay outside the gene matches.

This sequence joins TRBV4-1 and TRBJ1-1; 11 bases fit TRBD1. Germline V gene sequence: CDR1 MGHRA, CDR2 YSYEKL. The trim removed 4 bases at V and 1 base at J, leaving 11 bases unmatched. The CDR3 contains 18 residues. DNA for the CDR3: TGCGCCAGCAGCCGAAGACCGGGACAGGGGGGATCGAACACTGAAGCTTTCTTT. Translation gives CASSRRPGQGGSNTEAFF.

This chain joins TRBV18 and TRBJ1-5; TRBD1 agrees at 7 bases. The CDR3 has 16 amino acids. Looked up from germline, CDR1 is KGHSH and CDR2 is LQKENI. The junction had 3 bases not matched to a gene; V was cut back by 0 bases and J by 1 base. DNA of the CDR3: TGTGCCAGCTCACCACCTGGGACAGCGAGCAATCAGCCCCAGCATTTT. This sequence encodes CASSPPGTASNQPQHF.

This sequence joins TRBV5-6 and TRBJ1-2; a possible D gene is TRBD1 (5 bases). The CDR3 is made up of 16 amino acids. V was pared by 0 bases and J by 0 bases, with 12 bases between. The germline CDR1 and CDR2 sequences are SGHDT and YYEEEE. DNA of the CDR3: TGTGCCAGCAGCTTGGAAGGGGTTTTGGCTAACTATGGCTACACCTTC. This encodes CASSLEGVLANYGYTF.

The V call is TRBV9, the J call TRBJ1-3; 9 bases line up with TRBD1. The germline gives CDR1 SGDLS, CDR2 YYNGEE. Germline trimming cut 0 bases from V and 8 bases from J; bases unmatched to any gene: 6. The CDR3 covers 15 residues. CDR3 DNA sequence: TGTGCCAGCAGCGTAGGGACAGGGGAGTTGGACACCATATATTTT. It translates to CASSVGTGELDTIYF. Filled out from reference TRBV9 and TRBJ1-3, the complete variable domain reads DSGVTQTPKHLITATGQRVTLRCSPRSGDLSVYWYQQSLDQGLQFLIQYYNGEERAKGNILERFSAQQFPDLHSELNLSSLELGDSALYFCASSVGTGELDTIYFGEGSWLTVV.

The chain employs TRBV6-6 and TRBJ2-7, with 11 nucleotides matching TRBD2. V trimming: 6 bases; J trimming: 3 bases; junction bases outside the gene matches: 10. This CDR3 comprises 16 residues. Germline loops: CDR1 MNHNY, CDR2 SVGAGI (reference sequence). The CDR3 protein is CASSPLLAGDLYEQYF. CDR3 bases: TGTGCCAGCAGCCCGCTACTAGCGGGGGACCTCTACGAGCAGTACTTC.

J is TRBJ1-1 and V is TRBV10-1; D ambiguous. The CDR3 has 14 residues. The germline V and J ends were trimmed by 1 base and 3 bases, with 9 bases remaining between them. Looked up from germline, CDR1 is WNHNN and CDR2 is SYGVQD (reference sequence). The CDR3 protein is CASSEFRVHTEAFF. The CDR3 DNA is TGCGCCAGCAGTGAGTTTCGGGTCCACACTGAAGCTTTCTTT.

This clone appeared a few times. This chain uses TRBV13 with TRBJ1-6, with 8 bases lining up with TRBD1. The V segment lost 5 bases and the J segment 7 bases; nucleotides outside the gene matches: 7. This CDR3 has 15 residues. Germline V gives CDR1 PRHDT, CDR2 FYEKMQ (reference sequence). CDR3 DNA sequence: TGTGCCAGCAGCCTAGTGACAGGGGAGAATTCACCCCTCCACTTT. As protein: CASSLVTGENSPLHF. Variable domain in full (rest from reference TRBV13 and TRBJ1-6): AAGVIQSPRHLIKEKRETATLKCYPIPRHDTVYWYQQGPGQDPQFLISFYEKMQSDKGSIPDRFSAQQFSDYHSELNMSSLELGDSALYFCASSLVTGENSPLHFGNGTRLTVT.

The rearrangement joins TRBV4-1 to TRBJ1-5; D not resolved. V lost 1 base to trimming and J lost 4 bases, with 14 bases between them. The CDR3 spans 16 residues. Germline CDR1 and CDR2: MGHRA and YSYEKL. In nucleotides, the CDR3 is TGCGCCAGCAGCCAAGGTGCCGGTGGTTGGAATCAGCCCCAGCATTTT. This encodes CASSQGAGGWNQPQHF.

This sequence joins TRBV11-3 and TRBJ2-1, with D possibly matching TRBD2 (6 bases). The CDR3 is 15 residues long. CDR1 and CDR2 from the germline V gene are SGHNT and YENEEA. Between the trimmed V and J ends, which lost 1 base and 7 bases, there was a span of 14 bases. The CDR3 loop is CASSLGGLRRNEQFF. The DNA for the CDR3 is TGTGCCAGCAGCTTAGGGGGACTGAGGAGGAATGAGCAGTTCTTC.

This clone was picked up a small number of times. The chain recombines TRBV18 with TRBJ1-2; TRBD1 is a possible D gene (6 bases). The CDR3 length is 14 residues. The V end was cut by 3 bases, the J end by 4 bases, with 12 bases between. The V gene's germline CDR1 is KGHSH and CDR2 LQKENI. The CDR3 DNA follows: TGTGCCAGCTCACCTAGGGGGACATCCTATGGCTACACCTTC. The encoded protein is CASSPRGTSYGYTF.

The chain couples TRBV7-9 to TRBJ1-4; perhaps TRBD1 as D (6 bases). The CDR3 is 15 residues long. V was shortened by 3 bases and J by 7 bases, with 15 bases between the two germline ends. CDR1 is SEHNR, CDR2 FQNEAQ, per germline (reference sequence). In DNA form, the CDR3 reads TGTGCCAGCAGCTTCCGGCAGGGGCAAAGTGAAAAACTGTTTTTT. Encoded protein: CASSFRQGQSEKLFF.

This chain joins TRBV4-3 and TRBJ2-7; 9 bases map to TRBD1. The CDR3 sequence is 14 residues long. Germline V CDR1 and CDR2: LGHNA, YSLEER. V lost 5 bases to trimming and J lost 2 bases; unmatched junction nucleotides: 4. The CDR3: CASSSYRGPYEQYF. As DNA, the CDR3 is TGCGCCAGCAGCTCTTACAGGGGGCCCTACGAGCAGTACTTC.